Included here is one T cell receptor (beta chain) sequence, with context. The antigen is undetermined. The CDR3 runs 14 residues. Germline-derived CDR1 and CDR2 are MDHEN and SYDVKM. V dropped 9 bases and J dropped 6 bases, with 20 bases sitting between them. This record belongs to a study of T cell responses to AZD1222 COVID-19 vaccine. The table came from immunoSEQ multiplex PCR; TCRdb's copy has only in-frame clones and leaves some out. This sample has roughly 100,000 clones; approximately 86% occur once, and the top ten carry roughly 3.3%. Study-level findings and limits: Just a handful of people given AZD1222 tested seropositive at baseline.

The source of this sequence is an adult who received the MenACWY meningococcal vaccine as a control. Material: peripheral blood, obtained 28 days after the second dose of the MenACWY control vaccine. The rearrangement links TRBV28 to TRBJ1-2, with a possible D match to TRBD1 (6 bases). This CDR3 reads CASSRGARLNGYTF. The CDR3 DNA reads as TGTGCCAGTAGCAGGGGTGCGAGGCTGAATGGCTACACCTTC.